Shown below are 32 T cell receptor beta chains from a single sample sequenced in a study of T cell responses to AZD1222 COVID-19 vaccine. Assay: immunoSEQ multiplex PCR; the TCRdb copy retains only in-frame clones and omits some. The sample has 100,000 to 150,000 clones; roughly nine tenths are singletons. The source was peripheral blood, collected on day 0 of AZD1222 vaccination. The receptors originated from an adult in good health.

This clone was observed a single time. The chain recombines TRBV19 with TRBJ1-1; D remains unclear. There are 13 residues in the CDR3. Trimming stripped 7 bases from V and 1 base from J, with 10 bases between. Germline values: CDR1 LNHDA, CDR2 SQIVND (reference sequence). CDR3 residues: CASTAQWNTEAFF. DNA for the CDR3: TGTGCCAGTACCGCGCAGTGGAACACTGAAGCTTTCTTT. The full variable domain, in which reference TRBV19 and TRBJ1-1 provide the parts outside the CDR3, is DGGITQSPKYLFRKEGQNVTLSCEQNLNHDAMYWYRQDPGQGLRLIYYSQIVNDFQKGDIAEGYSVSREKKESFPLTVTSAQKNPTAFYLCASTAQWNTEAFFGQGTRLTVV.

This chain links TRBV14 with TRBJ1-5; D gene ambiguous. V gave up 0 bases and J gave up 6 bases, with 12 bases separating them. The germline V gene has CDR1 SGHDN and CDR2 FVKESK. This CDR3 is built from 15 residues. For the CDR3, the DNA is TGTGCCAGCAGCCAAGACACGACGGCGGGTCAGCCCCAGCATTTT. This translates into CASSQDTTAGQPQHF.

The chain links TRBV28 to TRBJ1-5; perhaps TRBD1 as D (6 bases). The CDR3 loop spans 16 amino acids. V was trimmed by 2 bases and J by 6 bases, leaving 17 bases between them. Germline V lookup: CDR1 MDHEN, CDR2 SYDVKM. The chain's CDR3 is CASSLTVGGAGQPQHF. Here the CDR3 DNA reads TGTGCCAGCAGTTTAACTGTCGGGGGCGCGGGTCAGCCCCAGCATTTT.

A note on this clone: The junction does not match germline at one end; this may be a read error. The chain is built from TRBV7-7 and TRBJ2-5; D may be TRBD1 (7 bases). The germline gives CDR1 SSHAT, CDR2 FNYEAQ (reference sequence). This CDR3 has 16 amino acids. CDR3 sequence: CASSLGGGGYQETQYF. As DNA, the CDR3 is TGTGCTAGCAGCTTAGGTGGAGGGGGCTACCAAGAGACCCAGTACTTC.

The rearrangement uses TRBV5-1 and TRBJ2-3, with 10 nucleotides matching TRBD2. Unmatched junction bases numbered 4, after V lost 4 bases and J lost 5 bases. The CDR3 loop spans 14 amino acids. CDR1 and CDR2 (germline): SGHRS, YFSETQ. Here the CDR3 reads CASSGTSEVDTQYF. CDR3 in DNA: TGCGCCAGCAGCGGGACTAGCGAGGTAGATACGCAGTATTTT.

The chain employs TRBV19 and TRBJ1-1; TRBD1 might be the D (5 bases). There are 15 residues in the CDR3. Trimming shortened V by 5 bases and J by 5 bases, and 18 bases separated the two germline ends. The germline CDR1 and CDR2 sequences are LNHDA and SQIVND (reference sequence). Here the CDR3 reads CASSGAPTGRTEAFF. Written as DNA, the CDR3 is TGTGCCAGTAGTGGGGCACCTACCGGGAGGACTGAAGCTTTCTTT.

The chain joins TRBV12-1 to TRBJ1-3; the D call in the table, TRBD1, was not verified against the DNA. TRBV12-1 is annotated as a pseudogene. CDR3 length equals 15 residues. The CDR3 is CASRWTTRAGNTIYF. The CDR3 DNA sequence: TGTGCCAGCAGATGGACAACCCGGGCTGGAAACACCATATATTTT.

The rearrangement links TRBV3-1 (or the pseudogene TRBV3-2) to TRBJ1-2, with unresolved D. This CDR3 is built from 16 residues. Germline values: CDR1 LGHDT, CDR2 YNNKEL (reference sequence). Trimming left V 0 bases short and J 2 bases short, with 13 bases between. The CDR3 DNA is TGTGCCAGCAGCCAAGAATTGGCACTTGGGAACTATGGCTACACCTTC. It codes for CASSQELALGNYGYTF.

The chain joins TRBV5-1 to TRBJ1-5, with a tentative D call TRBD1 (5 bases). Germline V CDR1 and CDR2: SGHRS, YFSETQ. The CDR3 is made up of 14 amino acids. V was clipped by 4 bases and J by 5 bases, with 13 bases between them. The CDR3 DNA follows: TGCGCCAGCAGCCCGGGAGCAGGGCATCAGCCCCAGCATTTT. Translating gives CASSPGAGHQPQHF.

The chain couples TRBV19 to TRBJ1-1, with no clear D. Trimming pared 3 bases from V and 4 bases from J, leaving 9 bases between. The germline gives CDR1 LNHDA, CDR2 SQIVND (reference sequence). The CDR3 has 13 amino acids. The CDR3 reads CASSIIRGTEAFF. The CDR3 bases are TGTGCCAGTAGTATTATTCGGGGCACTGAAGCTTTCTTT. Based on the CDR3 plus reference TRBV19 and TRBJ1-1, the full variable domain is DGGITQSPKYLFRKEGQNVTLSCEQNLNHDAMYWYRQDPGQGLRLIYYSQIVNDFQKGDIAEGYSVSREKKESFPLTVTSAQKNPTAFYLCASSIIRGTEAFFGQGTRLTVV.

V and J are TRBV18 and TRBJ2-2; the D is unclear. V was cut by 0 bases and J by 1 base, with 9 bases left in between. Germline CDR1 is KGHSH and CDR2 is LQKENI. This CDR3 has 16 amino acids. The CDR3 protein is CASSPPSRQNTGELFF. Written as DNA, the CDR3 is TGTGCCAGCTCACCACCGAGTAGGCAGAACACCGGGGAGCTGTTTTTT.

V gene TRBV10-1 combines with J gene TRBJ2-3; TRBD2 matches at 9 bases. Looked up from germline, CDR1 is WNHNN and CDR2 is SYGVQD (reference sequence). The V gene end was trimmed by 6 bases and the J gene end by 2 bases; junction bases not matched to a gene: 9. This CDR3 is 16 amino acids long. CDR3 nucleotide sequence: TGCGCCAGCAGCCCCTGGGAGCGGGGGGCCACAGATACGCAGTATTTT. Translation: CASSPWERGATDTQYF.

This chain uses TRBV6-5 with TRBJ1-2; D is uncertain. This CDR3 comprises 14 residues. V lost 3 bases and J lost 7, with 15 bases in between. Germline V gene sequence: CDR1 MNHEY, CDR2 SVGAGI. CDR3 coding DNA: TGTGCCAGCAGTTATAGTGGCAGAACTCTTGGCTACACCTTC. Protein sequence: CASSYSGRTLGYTF.

The rearrangement uses TRBV4-1 and TRBJ1-5, with TRBD1 as a possible D gene (5 bases). Per the germline V gene, CDR1 is MGHRA and CDR2 is YSYEKL. This CDR3 comprises 15 residues. V was pared by 1 base and J by 6 bases, with 13 bases between. CDR3 in DNA: TGCGCCAGCAGCCAAGGAGGCCAGGGCAGTCAGCCCCAGCATTTT. This codes for CASSQGGQGSQPQHF.

This rearrangement joins TRBV19 to TRBJ2-2, with 10 bases fitting TRBD1. The trim removed 10 bases at V and 6 bases at J, leaving 8 bases unmatched. The CDR3 length is 14 residues. CDR1 is LNHDA and CDR2 is SQIVND in the germline V gene (reference sequence). The CDR3 DNA follows: TGTGCCACCAGACAGGGGGCCTGGCCCGGGGAGCTGTTTTTT. It translates to CATRQGAWPGELFF.

V and J are TRBV6-5 and TRBJ1-1; D remains unclear. The germline gives CDR1 MNHEY, CDR2 SVGAGI. The V end was cut by 0 bases, the J end by 6 bases, with 8 bases between. The CDR3 loop spans 13 amino acids. In DNA, the CDR3 is TGTGCCAGCAGTTACTCACGGCCGGCTGAAGCTTTCTTT. Amino acids: CASSYSRPAEAFF.

The chain joins TRBV19 to TRBJ2-1; no definite D call. With 2 bases removed from V and 15 bases from J, the gap between germline ends came to 17 bases. The CDR3 runs to 13 residues. Germline V gene sequence: CDR1 LNHDA, CDR2 SQIVND (reference sequence). The CDR3 sequence is CASSIQLAPSRFF. CDR3 nucleotides: TGTGCCAGTAGTATACAACTGGCCCCCTCGCGGTTCTTC.

The genes are TRBV29-1 and TRBJ1-2; the match to TRBD1 covers 9 bases. CDR3 length: 14 residues. Trimming removed 5 bases from V and 4 bases from J; junction bases left unmatched: 8. Germline CDR1 SQVTM, CDR2 ANQGSEA. For the CDR3, the DNA is TGCAGCGTTAAATCGACAGGGGGGCCCTATGGCTACACCTTC. Translating it yields CSVKSTGGPYGYTF.

J is TRBJ1-3 and V is TRBV4-1; no clear D gene. There are 19 residues in the CDR3. Germline V gene data show CDR1 as MGHRA and CDR2 as YSYEKL. V was pared by 4 bases and J by 1 base, with 23 bases between. The CDR3 DNA reads as TGCGCCAGCAGCCCAAGGGCTCCCGAGGAGTTCCTTTCTGGAAACACCATATATTTT. Translation: CASSPRAPEEFLSGNTIYF.

The chain recombines TRBV6-5 with TRBJ1-2; D is undetermined. Germline CDR1 and CDR2: MNHEY and SVGAGI. V was clipped by 7 bases and J by 2 bases, with 17 bases between them. CDR3 length equals 15 residues. CDR3 coding DNA: TGTGCCAGCACCCCAGTTAGGGTATCCAACTATGGCTACACCTTC. Translating gives CASTPVRVSNYGYTF.

This clone has more than one count but fewer than ten. The chain recombines TRBV19 with TRBJ1-1, with D maybe TRBD1 (5 bases). The CDR3 is 16 amino acids. Trimming pared 2 bases from V and 11 bases from J, leaving 24 bases between. CDR1 and CDR2 (germline): LNHDA, SQIVND (reference sequence). The CDR3 DNA reads as TGTGCCAGTAGTATACCTGGTGGGGCGTCGGGCTTTCTGGCTTTCTTT. Translated: CASSIPGGASGFLAFF.

This chain uses TRBV30 with TRBJ1-1; the D is unclear. CDR1 GTSNPN and CDR2 SVGIG come from the germline V gene (reference sequence). V was pared by 0 bases and J by 1 base, with 12 bases between. The CDR3 length is 15 residues. The CDR3 DNA is TGTGCCTGGAGTGTAGGACGAGCGTCGAACACTGAAGCTTTCTTT. This encodes CAWSVGRASNTEAFF.

This sequence joins TRBV27 and TRBJ2-3; 13 bases fit TRBD2. The V and J ends lost 0 bases and 4 bases, in that order; junction bases with no gene match: 10. Per germline, CDR1 MNHEY and CDR2 SMNVEV (reference sequence). CDR3 length equals 19 residues. The CDR3 spells CASSLSFSRTSGGSDTQYF. The CDR3 DNA follows: TGTGCCAGCAGTTTATCGTTTTCCAGGACTAGCGGGGGCTCAGATACGCAGTATTTT.

V and J are TRBV4-2 and TRBJ2-1; the match to TRBD2 covers 10 bases. The CDR3 consists of 16 residues. The germline V gene encodes CDR1 LGHNA and CDR2 YNFKEQ. Germline trimming cut 0 bases from V and 9 bases from J; bases unmatched to any gene: 8. CDR3 sequence (DNA): TGTGCCAGCAGCCAAGAAGCAGCGGGGGGGCCCGGTGAGCAGTTCTTC. This sequence encodes CASSQEAAGGPGEQFF.

V is TRBV13 and J is TRBJ1-4; D gene ambiguous. The germline V gene has CDR1 PRHDT and CDR2 FYEKMQ (reference sequence). Trimming left V 4 bases short and J 7 bases short, with 13 bases between. The CDR3 totals 14 residues. CDR3 DNA: TGTGCCAGCAGCTCTAATCGATTGGGTGAAAAACTGTTTTTT. Translation: CASSSNRLGEKLFF.

For the CDR3, the DNA is TGTGCCAGCAGCTCAGAGGGGGCCGGTTCTGAAAAACTGTTTTTT. It specifies CASSSEGAGSEKLFF. J is TRBJ1-4 and V is TRBV7-9, with TRBD1 matching 7 bases. The V and J ends lost 4 bases and 7 bases, in that order; junction bases with no gene match: 9. This CDR3 is built from 15 residues. Looked up from germline, CDR1 is SEHNR and CDR2 is FQNEAQ (reference sequence).

This rearrangement joins TRBV18 to TRBJ1-2; D remains ambiguous. The CDR3 is made up of 14 amino acids. Looked up from germline, CDR1 is KGHSH and CDR2 is LQKENI. Trimming removed 3 bases at V and 0 bases at J, with 8 bases between. CDR3 loop: CASSPGSSNYGYTF. The CDR3 DNA is TGTGCCAGCTCACCCGGATCCTCTAACTATGGCTACACCTTC.

The chain is built from TRBV15 and TRBJ1-2, with TRBD1 identical over 8 bases. The germline V gene has CDR1 LNHNV and CDR2 YYDKDF (reference sequence). The V segment lost 0 bases and the J segment 8 bases; nucleotides outside the gene matches: 8. The CDR3 is made up of 15 amino acids. In nucleotides, the CDR3 is TGTGCCACCAGCAGAGATCCCAGGGGGCTGGAGGGCTACACCTTC. Translating gives CATSRDPRGLEGYTF.

V is TRBV2 and J is TRBJ2-2, with 10 nucleotides matching TRBD1. The CDR3 is made up of 14 amino acids. Per the germline V gene, CDR1 is SNHLY and CDR2 is FYNNEI. With 5 bases clipped from V and 6 bases from J, the junction kept 3 bases outside the gene matches. The CDR3 bases are TGTGCCAGCAGTCGCGACAGGGGGCCCGGGGAGCTGTTTTTT. Translation gives CASSRDRGPGELFF.

The chain employs TRBV5-6 and TRBJ2-7, with a tentative D call TRBD1 (5 bases). Germline-derived CDR1 and CDR2 are SGHDT and YYEEEE. This CDR3 is 14 amino acids long. V was pared by 2 bases and J by 1 base, with 10 bases between. CDR3 loop: CASSFQGRSYEQYF. DNA for the CDR3: TGTGCCAGCAGCTTCCAGGGTCGATCCTACGAGCAGTACTTC.

CDR3 amino acids: CASSRVVEETQYF. CDR3 nucleotides: TGCGCCAGCAGCCGTGTGGTGGAAGAGACCCAGTACTTC. The V call is TRBV4-3, the J call TRBJ2-5; D remains unclear. V was clipped by 4 bases and J by 3 bases, with 9 bases between them. The CDR3 totals 13 residues. From germline, CDR1 is LGHNA and CDR2 YSLEER.

J is TRBJ2-1 and V is TRBV14; 13 nucleotides align to TRBD2. V dropped 7 bases and J dropped 4; count of bases not matched to a gene: 4. Germline-derived CDR1 and CDR2 are SGHDN and FVKESK. The CDR3 length is 15 residues. The CDR3 DNA reads TGTGCCAGCATGACTAGCGGGGGGAATTACAATGAGCAGTTCTTC. This gives the protein CASMTSGGNYNEQFF.